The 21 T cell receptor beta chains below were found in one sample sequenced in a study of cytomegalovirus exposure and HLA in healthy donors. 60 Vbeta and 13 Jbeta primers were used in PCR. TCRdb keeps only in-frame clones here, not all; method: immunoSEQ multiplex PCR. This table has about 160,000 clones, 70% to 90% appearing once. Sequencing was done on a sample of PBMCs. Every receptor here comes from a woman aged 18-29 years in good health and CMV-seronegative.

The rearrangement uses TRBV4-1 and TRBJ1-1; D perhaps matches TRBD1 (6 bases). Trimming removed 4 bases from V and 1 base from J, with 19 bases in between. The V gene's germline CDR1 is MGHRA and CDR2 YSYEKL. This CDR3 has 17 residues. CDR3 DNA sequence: TGCGCCAGCAGCCTCGACTGGGTCAGGGGACCGAACACTGAAGCTTTCTTT. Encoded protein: CASSLDWVRGPNTEAFF.

The CDR3 nucleotides are TGTGCCAGCAGTACTACGCCAAATGAAAAACTGTTTTTT. It specifies CASSTTPNEKLFF. The chain joins TRBV27 to TRBJ1-4; no clear D. Germline V lookup: CDR1 MNHEY, CDR2 SMNVEV (reference sequence). The CDR3 is 13 residues long. The V end lost 5 bases, the J end lost 5 bases, and 9 bases lay between the germline ends.

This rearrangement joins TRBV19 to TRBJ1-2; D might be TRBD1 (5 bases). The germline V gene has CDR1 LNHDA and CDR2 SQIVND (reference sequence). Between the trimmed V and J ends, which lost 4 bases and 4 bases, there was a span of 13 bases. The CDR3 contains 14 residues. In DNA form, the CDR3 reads TGTGCCAGTAGTACAGGGAACAGTGTCTATGGCTACACCTTC. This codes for CASSTGNSVYGYTF.

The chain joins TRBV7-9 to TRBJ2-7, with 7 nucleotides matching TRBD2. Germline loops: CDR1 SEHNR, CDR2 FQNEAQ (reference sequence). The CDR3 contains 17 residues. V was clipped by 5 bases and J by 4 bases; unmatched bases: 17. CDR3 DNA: TGTGCCAGCAGCCCTCTCCCTTTCGGGAGGCTGTTTTACGAGCAGTACTTC. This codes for CASSPLPFGRLFYEQYF.

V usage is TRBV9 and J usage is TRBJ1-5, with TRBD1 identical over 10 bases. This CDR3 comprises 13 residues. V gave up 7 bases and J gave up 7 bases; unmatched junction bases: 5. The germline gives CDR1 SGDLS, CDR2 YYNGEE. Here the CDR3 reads CASSGQGEQPQHF. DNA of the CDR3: TGTGCCAGCTCCGGACAGGGGGAACAGCCCCAGCATTTT.

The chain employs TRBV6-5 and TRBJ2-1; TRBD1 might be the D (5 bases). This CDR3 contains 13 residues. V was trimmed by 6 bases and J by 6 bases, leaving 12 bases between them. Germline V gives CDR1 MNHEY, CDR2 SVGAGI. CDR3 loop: CASSSRQSNEQFF. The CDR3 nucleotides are TGTGCCAGCAGCTCGAGACAGTCCAATGAGCAGTTCTTC.

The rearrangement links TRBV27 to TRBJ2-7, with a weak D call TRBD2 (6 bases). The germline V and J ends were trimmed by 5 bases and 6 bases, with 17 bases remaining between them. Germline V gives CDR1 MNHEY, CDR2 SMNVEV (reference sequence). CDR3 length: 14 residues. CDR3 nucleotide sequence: TGTGCCAGCAGTACTAACCGGGAGACGAGCGAGCAGTACTTC. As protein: CASSTNRETSEQYF.

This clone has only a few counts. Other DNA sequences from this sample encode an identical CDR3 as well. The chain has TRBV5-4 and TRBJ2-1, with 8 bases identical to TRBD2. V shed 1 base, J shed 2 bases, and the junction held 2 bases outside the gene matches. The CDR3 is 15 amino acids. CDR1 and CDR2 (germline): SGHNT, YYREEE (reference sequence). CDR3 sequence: CASSLTSGAYNEQFF. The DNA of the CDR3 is TGTGCCAGCAGCTTGACTAGCGGCGCCTACAATGAGCAGTTCTTC.

As DNA, the CDR3 is TGTGCCTGGAGTGGATGGACAGGGGGGGATGAAAAACTGTTTTTT. Encoded protein: CAWSGWTGGDEKLFF. The chain employs TRBV30 and TRBJ1-4; 10 bases match TRBD1. Trimming at V came to 1 base and at J to 6 bases, leaving 5 bases not matched to a gene. CDR3 length: 15 amino acids. In germline, CDR1 is GTSNPN, CDR2 SVGIG (reference sequence).

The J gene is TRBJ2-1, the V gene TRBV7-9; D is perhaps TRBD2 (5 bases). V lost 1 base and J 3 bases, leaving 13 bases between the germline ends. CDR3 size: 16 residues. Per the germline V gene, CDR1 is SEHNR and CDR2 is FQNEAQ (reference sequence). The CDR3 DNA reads TGTGCCAGCAGCTTAGTCCCACTAGGATTCTACAATGAGCAGTTCTTC. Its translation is CASSLVPLGFYNEQFF.

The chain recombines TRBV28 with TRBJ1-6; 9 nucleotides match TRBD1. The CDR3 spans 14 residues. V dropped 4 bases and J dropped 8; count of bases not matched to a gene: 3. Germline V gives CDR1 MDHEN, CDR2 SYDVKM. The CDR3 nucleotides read TGTGCCAGCAGTTCCGGGACAGGGTATTCACCCCTCCACTTT. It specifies CASSSGTGYSPLHF.

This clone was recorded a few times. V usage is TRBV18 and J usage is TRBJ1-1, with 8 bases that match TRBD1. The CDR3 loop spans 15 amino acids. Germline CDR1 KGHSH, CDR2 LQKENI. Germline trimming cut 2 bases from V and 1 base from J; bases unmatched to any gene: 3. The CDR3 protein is CASSPSQGANTEAFF. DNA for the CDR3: TGTGCCAGCTCACCATCCCAGGGGGCGAACACTGAAGCTTTCTTT.

CDR3 residues: CASSYLAASTDTQYF. The CDR3 DNA sequence: TGTGCCAGCAGTTATTTAGCGGCTAGCACAGATACGCAGTATTTT. The gene calls are TRBV6-6 and TRBJ2-3, with D perhaps matching TRBD2 (6 bases). The germline CDR1 and CDR2 sequences are MNHNY and SVGAGI (reference sequence). Trimming pared 3 bases from V and 0 bases from J, leaving 10 bases between. The CDR3 runs 15 residues.

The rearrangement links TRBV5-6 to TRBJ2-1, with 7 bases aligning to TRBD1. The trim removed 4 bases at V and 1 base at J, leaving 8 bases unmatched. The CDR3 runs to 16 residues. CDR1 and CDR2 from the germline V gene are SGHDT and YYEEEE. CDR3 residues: CASSVHRGPSYNEQFF. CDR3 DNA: TGTGCCAGCAGCGTTCACAGGGGCCCTTCCTACAATGAGCAGTTCTTC.

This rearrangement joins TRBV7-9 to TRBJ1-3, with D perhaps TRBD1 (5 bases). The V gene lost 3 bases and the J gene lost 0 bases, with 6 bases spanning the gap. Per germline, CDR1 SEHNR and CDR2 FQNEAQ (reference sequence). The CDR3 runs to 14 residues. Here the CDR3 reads CASSLGGSGNTIYF. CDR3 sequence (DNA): TGTGCCAGCAGCTTGGGGGGCTCTGGAAACACCATATATTTT. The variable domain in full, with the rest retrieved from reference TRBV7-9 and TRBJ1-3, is DTGVSQNPRHKITKRGQNVTFRCDPISEHNRLYWYRQTLGQGPEFLTYFQNEAQLEKSRLLSDRFSAERPKGSFSTLEIQRTEQGDSAMYLCASSLGGSGNTIYFGEGSWLTVV.

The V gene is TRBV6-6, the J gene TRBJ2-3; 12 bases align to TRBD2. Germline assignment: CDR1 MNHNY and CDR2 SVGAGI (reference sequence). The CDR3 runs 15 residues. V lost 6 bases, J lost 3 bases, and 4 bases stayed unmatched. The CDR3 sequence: CASRPSGGATDTQYF. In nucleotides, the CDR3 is TGTGCCAGCAGACCTAGCGGGGGGGCAACAGATACGCAGTATTTT.

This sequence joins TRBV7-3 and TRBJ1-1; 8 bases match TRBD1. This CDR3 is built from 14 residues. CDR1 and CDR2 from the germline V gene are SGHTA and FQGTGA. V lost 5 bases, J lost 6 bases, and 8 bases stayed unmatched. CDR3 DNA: TGTGCCAGCAGCCAACAGGGGGATGGCTCTGAAGCTTTCTTT. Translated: CASSQQGDGSEAFF. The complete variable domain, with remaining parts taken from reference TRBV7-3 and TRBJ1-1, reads GAGVSQTPSNKVTEKGKYVELRCDPISGHTALYWYRQSLGQGPEFLIYFQGTGAADDSGLPNDRFFAVRPEGSVSTLKIQRTERGDSAVYLCASSQQGDGSEAFFGQGTRLTVV.

The CDR3: CASSPGHFYKAFF. The CDR3 DNA reads TGTGCCAGCTCCCCGGGACACTTTTACAAAGCTTTCTTT. The chain links TRBV28 to TRBJ1-1, with a tentative D call TRBD1 (6 bases). V lost 8 bases to trimming and J lost 9 bases, with 19 bases between them. CDR1 MDHEN and CDR2 SYDVKM come from the germline V gene. This CDR3 comprises 13 residues.

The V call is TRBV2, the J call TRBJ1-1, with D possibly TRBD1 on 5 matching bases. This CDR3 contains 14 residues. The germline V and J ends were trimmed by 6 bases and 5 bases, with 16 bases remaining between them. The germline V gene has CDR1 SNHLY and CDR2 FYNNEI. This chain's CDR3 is CASRTRGGRTEAFF. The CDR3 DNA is TGTGCCAGCAGGACTAGGGGCGGAAGGACTGAAGCTTTCTTT.

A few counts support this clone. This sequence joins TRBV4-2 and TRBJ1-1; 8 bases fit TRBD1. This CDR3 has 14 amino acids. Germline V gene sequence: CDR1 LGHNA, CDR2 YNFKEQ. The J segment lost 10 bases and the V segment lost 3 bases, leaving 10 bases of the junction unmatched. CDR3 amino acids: CASSQTPGGRGAFF. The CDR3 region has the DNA TGTGCCAGCAGCCAGACCCCAGGGGGCAGGGGAGCTTTCTTT.

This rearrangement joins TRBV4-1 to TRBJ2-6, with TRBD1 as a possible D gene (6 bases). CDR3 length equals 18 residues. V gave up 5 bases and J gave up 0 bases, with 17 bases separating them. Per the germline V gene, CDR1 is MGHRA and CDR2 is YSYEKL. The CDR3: CASSLSRGELSGANVLTF. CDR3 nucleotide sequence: TGCGCCAGCAGCTTAAGCAGGGGCGAACTCTCTGGGGCCAACGTCCTGACTTTC.